The 31 T cell receptor beta chains below come from one sample, sequenced in a study of Ad26.COV2.S vaccination and SARS-CoV-2 variants. Treatment here: roughly 18 received Ad26.COV2.S at low or high dose, single or two shots; about 5 received placebo; per-sample allocation not given. Specimen acquisition occurred on day 63 following the initial vaccine or placebo injection. Profiling relied on immunoSEQ multiplex PCR, and the TCRdb table lists in-frame clones only, not all of them. Seen here are roughly 350,000 clones, about 89% observed once, and the top ten hold about 4.6%. Here the sequenced sample was peripheral blood, taken in a trial of Ad26.COV2.S vaccine versus placebo. The receptors originated from a person aged 18-65 years who received the Ad26.COV2.S COVID-19 vaccine or a placebo.

The chain combines TRBV11-2 with TRBJ1-4; a weak D match, TRBD1 (5 bases). Germline V gives CDR1 SGHAT, CDR2 FQNNGV. V gave up 4 bases and J gave up 7 bases, with 19 bases separating them. The CDR3 spans 16 residues. CDR3 in amino acids: CASSSTRGGDREKLFF. The CDR3 nucleotides are TGTGCCAGCAGCTCGACAAGGGGCGGGGATCGTGAAAAACTGTTTTTT.

The sample holds one count of this clone. The chain has TRBV27 and TRBJ2-3; 13 nucleotides align to TRBD2. V shed 0 bases, J shed 8 bases, and the junction held 11 bases outside the gene matches. Per germline, CDR1 MNHEY and CDR2 SMNVEV (reference sequence). The CDR3 spans 18 residues. The chain's CDR3 is CASSLSDPTSGRRGTQYF. The CDR3, as DNA: TGTGCCAGCAGTTTATCGGACCCGACTAGCGGGAGGCGGGGTACGCAGTATTTT.

CDR3 sequence (DNA): TGTGCCAGCAGTCCGGGACACATCTATGGCTACACCTTC. It encodes CASSPGHIYGYTF. The V call is TRBV28, the J call TRBJ1-2; a possible D gene is TRBD1 (6 bases). The CDR3 spans 13 residues. Trimming left V 5 bases short and J 4 bases short, with 11 bases between. CDR1 is MDHEN, CDR2 SYDVKM, per germline.

This clone occurred once. The chain is built from TRBV7-9 and TRBJ1-6; tentatively, D is TRBD1 (5 bases). The length of the CDR3 is 14 residues. V lost 3 bases and J 10 bases, leaving 13 bases between the germline ends. CDR1 and CDR2 from the germline V gene are SEHNR and FQNEAQ (reference sequence). CDR3 DNA sequence: TGTGCCAGCAGCTTCAGGGCTGTCGGGTCACCCCTCCACTTT. Translating it yields CASSFRAVGSPLHF.

This sequence joins TRBV5-4 and TRBJ2-7, with TRBD2 matching over 7 bases. The CDR3 spans 14 residues. Germline loops: CDR1 SGHNT, CDR2 YYREEE (reference sequence). V lost 5 bases and J lost 6; bases outside the gene matches: 11. The CDR3 loop is CASSSSGAPREQYF. For the CDR3, the DNA is TGTGCCAGCAGTTCAAGCGGGGCCCCCCGCGAGCAGTACTTC.

The V call is TRBV28, the J call TRBJ1-5, with D possibly TRBD1 on 6 matching bases. Trimming took off 4 bases at V and 2 bases at J, with 12 bases between the two ends. The CDR3 runs 15 residues. Germline V lookup: CDR1 MDHEN, CDR2 SYDVKM. CDR3 sequence reads: CASSWGAEGNQPQHF. CDR3 DNA sequence: TGTGCCAGCAGTTGGGGGGCGGAAGGCAATCAGCCCCAGCATTTT.

The genes are TRBV3-1 (or the pseudogene TRBV3-2) and TRBJ2-3, with 11 bases matching TRBD1. CDR3 length: 17 amino acids. Per the germline V gene, CDR1 is LGHDT and CDR2 is YNNKEL (reference sequence). J lost 3 bases, V lost 3 bases, and 8 bases had no gene match. The CDR3 spells CASSHVPGQGATDTQYF. CDR3 sequence (DNA): TGTGCCAGCAGCCATGTGCCCGGACAGGGGGCGACAGATACGCAGTATTTT.

The rearrangement uses TRBV19 and TRBJ1-5; 8 positions agree with TRBD1. Germline V CDR1 and CDR2: LNHDA, SQIVND (reference sequence). The CDR3 totals 14 residues. Losses at the gene ends were 5 bases for V and 7 bases for J; bases not matched to a gene: 7. CDR3 DNA sequence: TGTGCCAGTAGTTCCGGACAGGGCATGCAGCCCCAGCATTTT. Translation gives CASSSGQGMQPQHF. The full variable domain, with the rest looked up from reference TRBV19 and TRBJ1-5, is DGGITQSPKYLFRKEGQNVTLSCEQNLNHDAMYWYRQDPGQGLRLIYYSQIVNDFQKGDIAEGYSVSREKKESFPLTVTSAQKNPTAFYLCASSSGQGMQPQHFGDGTRLSIL.

The chain links TRBV27 to TRBJ2-7, with TRBD2 identical over 8 bases. CDR1 and CDR2 (germline): MNHEY, SMNVEV (reference sequence). Losses at the gene ends were 4 bases for V and 6 bases for J; bases not matched to a gene: 8. The CDR3 consists of 14 residues. CDR3 sequence (DNA): TGTGCCAGCAGTTATCGGGAGGGCCATAGCGAGCAGTACTTC. It yields the protein CASSYREGHSEQYF.

The chain combines TRBV7-8 with TRBJ2-6; TRBD2 matches at 7 bases. This CDR3 region has 17 residues. The germline V gene encodes CDR1 SGHVS and CDR2 FQNEAQ. With 2 bases clipped from V and 0 bases from J, the junction kept 4 bases outside the gene matches. CDR3 sequence reads: CASSLLGGSSGANVLTF. The CDR3 bases are TGTGCCAGCAGCTTACTGGGGGGGAGCTCTGGGGCCAACGTCCTGACTTTC.

V is TRBV25-1 and J is TRBJ2-2; D may be TRBD1 or TRBD2 (6 bases each). Germline V lookup: CDR1 MGHDK, CDR2 SYGVNS. The CDR3 spans 15 residues. The V end was cut by 2 bases, the J end by 4 bases, with 11 bases between. CDR3 residues: CASSEVRGGTGELFF. The CDR3 bases are TGTGCCAGCAGTGAAGTCAGGGGAGGCACCGGGGAGCTGTTTTTT. The whole variable domain, filled in from reference TRBV25-1 and TRBJ2-2, reads EADIYQTPRYLVIGTGKKITLECSQTMGHDKMYWYQQDPGMELHLIHYSYGVNSTEKGDLSSESTVSRIRTEHFPLTLESARPSHTSQYLCASSEVRGGTGELFFGEGSRLTVL.

Here the CDR3 DNA reads TGTGCCAGCAGCTTAGTGGCTAGCGGAGGGGGGGATGAGCAGTTCTTC. Its translation is CASSLVASGGGDEQFF. The chain joins TRBV7-2 to TRBJ2-1, with D perhaps TRBD2 (7 bases). The CDR3 has 16 residues. Trimming pared 1 base from V and 8 bases from J, leaving 18 bases between. Germline V gene sequence: CDR1 SGHTA, CDR2 FQGNSA.

The J gene is TRBJ2-3, the V gene TRBV7-2; possibly TRBD2 for D (5 bases). V dropped 5 bases and J dropped 0 bases, with 12 bases sitting between them. Germline-derived CDR1 and CDR2 are SGHTA and FQGNSA. The CDR3 has 15 amino acids. DNA of the CDR3: TGTGCCAGCAGCCCCTGGCGGGCGAGCACAGATACGCAGTATTTT. Translating gives CASSPWRASTDTQYF.

This clone was seen only once. This rearrangement joins TRBV19 to TRBJ1-1, with 9 nucleotides matching TRBD1. CDR1 is LNHDA, CDR2 SQIVND, per germline (reference sequence). The CDR3 sequence is 16 residues long. V was clipped by 4 bases and J by 1 base; unmatched bases: 7. CDR3 sequence reads: CASSRGQGRSNTEAFF. The CDR3 DNA follows: TGTGCCAGTAGTAGGGGACAGGGCCGTTCGAACACTGAAGCTTTCTTT.

The rearrangement links TRBV18 to TRBJ1-1, with 7 bases fitting TRBD1. The CDR3 has 13 residues. Losses at the gene ends were 2 bases for V and 5 bases for J; bases not matched to a gene: 2. CDR1 is KGHSH, CDR2 LQKENI, per germline. The CDR3, as DNA: TGTGCCAGCTCACCAGACAGGGAGACTGAAGCTTTCTTT. It translates to CASSPDRETEAFF.

The chain recombines TRBV29-1 with TRBJ2-3; D perhaps matches TRBD1 (5 bases). Between the trimmed V and J ends, which lost 2 bases and 1 base, there was a span of 10 bases. Germline V gives CDR1 SQVTM, CDR2 ANQGSEA. This CDR3 is built from 14 residues. The CDR3 loop is CSVESGRGTDTQYF. Here the CDR3 DNA reads TGCAGCGTTGAATCGGGCAGGGGCACAGATACGCAGTATTTT.

This rearrangement joins TRBV3-1 (or the pseudogene TRBV3-2) to TRBJ2-1, with 7 bases identical to TRBD2. Germline assignment: CDR1 LGHDT and CDR2 YNNKEL (reference sequence). CDR3 length: 13 amino acids. J lost 7 bases, V lost 2 bases, and 2 bases had no gene match. The CDR3 DNA reads as TGTGCCAGCAGCCAACACGGGGGGAATGAGCAGTTCTTC. The encoded protein is CASSQHGGNEQFF.

V and J are TRBV18 and TRBJ2-6; the D gene is possibly TRBD1 (5 bases). This CDR3 region has 18 residues. CDR1 KGHSH and CDR2 LQKENI come from the germline V gene. Trimming removed 2 bases at V and 0 bases at J, with 14 bases between. In DNA form, the CDR3 reads TGTGCCAGCTCACCAGAACAGGCAATCCACTCTGGGGCCAACGTCCTGACTTTC. Encoded protein: CASSPEQAIHSGANVLTF.

The chain links TRBV13 to TRBJ2-5; 8 positions agree with TRBD2. The CDR3 contains 14 residues. In germline, CDR1 is PRHDT, CDR2 FYEKMQ (reference sequence). V lost 4 bases and J lost 4; bases outside the gene matches: 5. Here the CDR3 reads CASSSGTSLETQYF. The CDR3 bases are TGTGCCAGCAGCTCCGGGACTAGTTTAGAGACCCAGTACTTC.

The V gene is TRBV7-9, the J gene TRBJ1-4, with TRBD1 as a possible D gene (5 bases). There are 15 residues in the CDR3. The V and J ends lost 0 bases and 8 bases respectively, with 13 bases between them. Germline V gene lookup returns CDR1 SEHNR and CDR2 FQNEAQ (reference sequence). CDR3 DNA: TGTGCCAGCAGCTTAGCGGGGGTGGGAACCGAAAAACTGTTTTTT. This codes for CASSLAGVGTEKLFF.

The chain recombines TRBV6-5 with TRBJ2-1; TRBD2 might be the D (6 bases). This CDR3 is 15 amino acids long. Germline V gives CDR1 MNHEY, CDR2 SVGAGI. Trimming stripped 4 bases from V and 5 bases from J, with 15 bases between. DNA for the CDR3: TGTGCCAGCAGTTTCGCGGGGCTCACCGACAATGAGCAGTTCTTC. Its translation: CASSFAGLTDNEQFF.

The J gene is TRBJ2-6, the V gene TRBV5-4; tentatively, D is TRBD2 (6 bases). The V end lost 3 bases, the J end lost 4 bases, and 14 bases lay between the germline ends. This CDR3 region has 16 residues. Germline V gene lookup returns CDR1 SGHNT and CDR2 YYREEE (reference sequence). CDR3 nucleotides: TGTGCCAGCAGCTCCGGCGGGGTCTCCGGGGCCAACGTCCTGACTTTC. Amino acid sequence: CASSSGGVSGANVLTF.

The table lists this clone with a count of one. The gene calls are TRBV27 and TRBJ1-2, with TRBD1 matching over 9 bases. The CDR3 length is 15 residues. Germline lookup yields CDR1 MNHEY and CDR2 SMNVEV (reference sequence). V was pared by 6 bases and J by 3 bases, with 8 bases of the junction left unmatched. The CDR3, as DNA: TGTGCCAGCAGCTTTACAGGGGGCGACCACTATGGCTACACCTTC. Protein sequence: CASSFTGGDHYGYTF.

The gene calls are TRBV12-3 or TRBV12-4 and TRBJ1-1, with no clear D. This CDR3 contains 12 residues. The germline V and J ends were trimmed by 6 bases and 1 base, with 6 bases remaining between them. CDR3 protein: CASSLQNTEAFF. The CDR3 bases are TGTGCCAGCAGCCTTCAGAACACTGAAGCTTTCTTT.

The rearrangement uses TRBV4-2 and TRBJ1-2; the match to TRBD1 covers 10 bases. V gave up 4 bases and J gave up 8 bases; unmatched junction bases: 7. The CDR3 is made up of 14 amino acids. Germline V lookup: CDR1 LGHNA, CDR2 YNFKEQ. The CDR3 nucleotides are TGTGCCAGCAGCCCGCGACAGGGGGCGTGGGGCTACACCTTC. Protein sequence: CASSPRQGAWGYTF.

J is TRBJ2-2 and V is TRBV2; D is perhaps TRBD1 (5 bases). Germline CDR1 SNHLY, CDR2 FYNNEI. V lost 8 bases and J 1 base, leaving 11 bases between the germline ends. The CDR3 length is 14 residues. In DNA, the CDR3 is TGTGCCAGCGGATCAGGGCAGAACACCGGGGAGCTGTTTTTT. Protein product: CASGSGQNTGELFF. Using reference TRBV2 and TRBJ2-2 for the parts outside the CDR3, the full variable domain is EPEVTQTPSHQVTQMGQEVILRCVPISNHLYFYWYRQILGQKVEFLVSFYNNEISEKSEIFDDQFSVERPDGSNFTLKIRSTKLEDSAMYFCASGSGQNTGELFFGEGSRLTVL.

J is TRBJ1-1 and V is TRBV4-2; 7 positions agree with TRBD1. V shed 1 base and J 2 bases; nucleotides not matched to a gene: 7. The CDR3 is 16 residues long. CDR1 and CDR2 from the germline V gene are LGHNA and YNFKEQ. In DNA form, the CDR3 reads TGTGCCAGCAGCCAAGTTTCCCGGACAGGTAACACTGAAGCTTTCTTT. Protein sequence: CASSQVSRTGNTEAFF.

The rearrangement joins TRBV5-4 to TRBJ2-1, with D tentatively TRBD2 (5 bases). Trimming left V 7 bases short and J 7 bases short, with 12 bases between. CDR1 and CDR2 from the germline V gene are SGHNT and YYREEE (reference sequence). This CDR3 region has 12 residues. The CDR3 is CASRRNSNEQFF. DNA of the CDR3: TGTGCCAGCCGGAGGAACAGTAATGAGCAGTTCTTC.

The chain employs TRBV29-1 and TRBJ2-7; D is ambiguous. This CDR3 has 13 amino acids. Germline assignment: CDR1 SQVTM and CDR2 ANQGSEA. The CDR3 loop is CTVVIGSGYEQYF. For the CDR3, the DNA is TGCACCGTAGTCATAGGGTCAGGATACGAGCAGTACTTC.

This rearrangement joins TRBV5-1 to TRBJ2-7, with D perhaps matching TRBD2 (6 bases). This CDR3 spans 14 amino acids. Trimming removed 2 bases at V and 4 bases at J, with 13 bases between. Germline V gene data show CDR1 as SGHRS and CDR2 as YFSETQ. CDR3 amino acids: CASSFRISGYEQYF. In DNA form, the CDR3 reads TGCGCCAGCAGCTTCCGTATTAGCGGATACGAGCAGTACTTC. Drawing the rest from reference TRBV5-1 and TRBJ2-7, the complete variable domain is KAGVTQTPRYLIKTRGQQVTLSCSPISGHRSVSWYQQTPGQGLQFLFEYFSETQRNKGNFPGRFSGRQFSNSRSEMNVSTLELGDSALYLCASSFRISGYEQYFGPGTRLTVT.

The J gene is TRBJ2-1, the V gene TRBV6-4, with 14 bases matching TRBD2. The CDR3 covers 14 residues. The J segment lost 9 bases and the V segment lost 5 bases, leaving 3 bases of the junction unmatched. Germline assignment: CDR1 MRHNA and CDR2 SNTAGT. The CDR3 sequence: CASSRLAGGSEQFF. In DNA, the CDR3 is TGTGCCAGCAGTCGACTAGCGGGAGGGAGTGAGCAGTTCTTC.